These 4 T cell receptor beta chains share one sample of origin, sequenced in a study of OX40 agonist ivuxolimab in advanced cancers. The method behind the library was the immunoSEQ multiplex PCR assay. What TCRdb holds here is the immuneACCESS table cut down to in-frame rearrangements. Part of the clones is not present; checked against another copy, under half of the missing clones reflect an unresolved V gene, and the others are unexplained. The sample includes 52,000 or so clones, with less than 85% observed a single time. Jointly, the top ten make up around 3.6% of the sample. The sequences come from CD4+ or CD8+ T cells sorted from blood, collected in a trial of the OX40 agonist ivuxolimab. The receptors shown here come from an adult with an advanced solid tumor such as melanoma, head and neck, liver or kidney cancer.

V and J are TRBV19 and TRBJ1-4, with D tentatively TRBD1 (5 bases). The CDR3 is made up of 15 amino acids. CDR1 is LNHDA and CDR2 is SQIVND in the germline V gene (reference sequence). Trimming cost V 6 bases and J 3 bases, with 14 bases left between them. This CDR3 reads CASSRAGTPNEKLFF. The CDR3 DNA reads as TGTGCCAGTAGCCGCGCCGGGACCCCTAATGAAAAACTGTTTTTT. Full variable domain (outside the CDR3, taken from reference TRBV19 and TRBJ1-4): DGGITQSPKYLFRKEGQNVTLSCEQNLNHDAMYWYRQDPGQGLRLIYYSQIVNDFQKGDIAEGYSVSREKKESFPLTVTSAQKNPTAFYLCASSRAGTPNEKLFFGSGTQLSVL.

The rearrangement uses TRBV27 and TRBJ2-3, with 15 bases identical to TRBD2. This CDR3 contains 17 residues. Germline CDR1 and CDR2: MNHEY and SMNVEV (reference sequence). Trimming took 3 bases from V and 3 from J; bases not matched to a gene: 4. Here the CDR3 reads CASSLGGTSGRTDTQYF. The CDR3 nucleotides read TGTGCCAGCAGTTTGGGGGGGACTAGCGGGAGGACAGATACGCAGTATTTT.

V is TRBV7-2 and J is TRBJ2-4; D may be TRBD1 (6 bases). The CDR3 consists of 15 residues. The germline V gene encodes CDR1 SGHTA and CDR2 FQGNSA. V gave up 4 bases and J gave up 0 bases, with 10 bases separating them. CDR3 amino acids: CASSSAGAAKNIQYF. CDR3 in DNA: TGTGCCAGCAGCTCGGCAGGGGCAGCCAAAAACATTCAGTACTTC.

This clone was seen a few times. The chain is built from TRBV9 and TRBJ1-4; D is unclear. V was shortened by 0 bases and J by 4 bases, with 13 bases between the two germline ends. Germline CDR1 reads SGDLS; CDR2 reads YYNGEE. This CDR3 spans 16 amino acids. The CDR3 DNA follows: TGTGCCAGCAGCGTAGGTTTGACGCGGGTTAATGAAAAACTGTTTTTT. This gives the protein CASSVGLTRVNEKLFF.